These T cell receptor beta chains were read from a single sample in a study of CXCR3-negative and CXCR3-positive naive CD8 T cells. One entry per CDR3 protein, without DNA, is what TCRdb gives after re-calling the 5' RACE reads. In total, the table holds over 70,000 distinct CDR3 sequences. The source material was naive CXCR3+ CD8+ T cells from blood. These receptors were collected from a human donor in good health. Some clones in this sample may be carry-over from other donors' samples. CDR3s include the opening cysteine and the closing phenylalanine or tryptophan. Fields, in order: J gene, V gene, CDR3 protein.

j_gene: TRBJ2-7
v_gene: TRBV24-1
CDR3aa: CATSDPGPSSARPDGHRSEQYF

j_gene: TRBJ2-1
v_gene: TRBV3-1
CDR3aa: CASSQSPSGAVEQFF

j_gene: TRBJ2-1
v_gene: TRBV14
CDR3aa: CASSQVLTSGESYNEQFF

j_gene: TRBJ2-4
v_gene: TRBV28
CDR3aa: CASSYVRTPSAKNIQYF

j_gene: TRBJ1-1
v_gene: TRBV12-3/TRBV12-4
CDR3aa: CASSYPEQNTEAFF

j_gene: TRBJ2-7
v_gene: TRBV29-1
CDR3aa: CSVAGEGWEQYF

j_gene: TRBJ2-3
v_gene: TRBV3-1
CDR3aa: CASSQDVRAAGDTQYF

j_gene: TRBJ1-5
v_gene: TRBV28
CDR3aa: CASSLWADYSNQPQHF

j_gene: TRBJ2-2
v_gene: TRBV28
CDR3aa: CASFGSLTGELFF

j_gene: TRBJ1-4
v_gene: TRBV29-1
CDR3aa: CSVEGVGDSTNEKLFF

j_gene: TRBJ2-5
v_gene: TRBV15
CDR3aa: CATSRRQGQETQYF

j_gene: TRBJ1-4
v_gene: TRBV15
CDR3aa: CATSRVRTGPEKLFF

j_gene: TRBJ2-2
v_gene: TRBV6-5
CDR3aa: CASSYGGEPTGELFF

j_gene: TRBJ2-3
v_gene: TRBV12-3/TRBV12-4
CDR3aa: CASSPSLGATDTQYF

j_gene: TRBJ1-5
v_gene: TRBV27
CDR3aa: CASSLWSNQPQHF

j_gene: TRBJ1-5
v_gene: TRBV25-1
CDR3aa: CASSGGRNQPQHF

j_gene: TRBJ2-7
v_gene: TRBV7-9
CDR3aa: CASSLRTSVGYEKYF

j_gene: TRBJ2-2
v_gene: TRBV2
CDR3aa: CASSSTSGGQYGGELFF

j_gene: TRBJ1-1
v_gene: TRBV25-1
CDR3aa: CASSDPGTGRTEAFF

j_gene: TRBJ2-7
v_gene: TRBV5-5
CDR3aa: CASSTAGTGSTYEQYF

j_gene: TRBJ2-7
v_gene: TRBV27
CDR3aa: CASSDGSSYEQYF

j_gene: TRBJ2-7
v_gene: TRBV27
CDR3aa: CASSPIPPGVYEQYF

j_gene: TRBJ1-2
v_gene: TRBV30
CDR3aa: CAWLSSDSLNYGYTF

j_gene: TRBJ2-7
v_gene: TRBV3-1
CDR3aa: CASSQDGDWLTNEQYF

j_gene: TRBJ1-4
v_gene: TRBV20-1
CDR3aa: CSADDIASTNEKLFF

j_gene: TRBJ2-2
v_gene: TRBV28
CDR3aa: CASSFYRVNTGELFF

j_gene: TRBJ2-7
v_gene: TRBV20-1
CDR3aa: CSARFSDNPYEQYF

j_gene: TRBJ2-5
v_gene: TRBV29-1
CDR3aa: CRVEDDREGETQYF

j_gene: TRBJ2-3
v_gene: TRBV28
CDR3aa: CASNLGTPDTQYF

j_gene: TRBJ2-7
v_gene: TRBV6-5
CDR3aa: CASTPTASTPKSYEQYF

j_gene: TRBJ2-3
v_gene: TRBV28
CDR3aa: CASSLLEGASDTQYF

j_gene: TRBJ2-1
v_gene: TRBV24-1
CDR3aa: CATSDSPGPQDEQFF

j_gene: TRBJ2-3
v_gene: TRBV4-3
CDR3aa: CASGTGGTDTQYF

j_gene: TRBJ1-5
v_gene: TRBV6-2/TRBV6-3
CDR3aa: CASSYPTQTGFGQPQHF

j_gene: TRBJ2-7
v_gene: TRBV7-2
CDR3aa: CASSTSSGGLYEQYF